The clone carrying this T cell receptor (beta chain) was recorded once. Its antigen is still unknown. This entry comes from a study of neoadjuvant anti-PD-1 for oral cavity cancer. For the study at large: Patients without progression got a fourth dose around day 43. Study-level findings and limits: After neoadjuvant nivolumab, PBMC T cell clonality was significantly higher in non-responders than responders.

Six replicates per PBMC sample, mostly from about 500 ng of genomic DNA. Assay used: immunoSEQ multiplex PCR; TCRdb lists only in-frame clones, some missing. The sample lists around 15,000 clones, less than 70% seen once, with around 2.7% in the top ten. V dropped 0 bases and J dropped 0 bases, with 11 bases sitting between them. This CDR3 has 16 residues. Germline assignment: CDR1 SGHRS and CDR2 YFSETQ. Analysis of PBMCs was direct, with no culture step. The chain combines TRBV5-1 with TRBJ2-3, with a possible D match to TRBD1 (5 bases). The sample was PBMCs, taken before nivolumab (anti-PD-1) treatment. This clonotype was obtained from a person aged 40-85 years with oral cavity squamous cell carcinoma. The CDR3 spells CASSLGAGSSTDTQYF. The CDR3 DNA sequence: TGCGCCAGCAGCTTGGGCGCAGGGTCTAGCACAGATACGCAGTATTTT.